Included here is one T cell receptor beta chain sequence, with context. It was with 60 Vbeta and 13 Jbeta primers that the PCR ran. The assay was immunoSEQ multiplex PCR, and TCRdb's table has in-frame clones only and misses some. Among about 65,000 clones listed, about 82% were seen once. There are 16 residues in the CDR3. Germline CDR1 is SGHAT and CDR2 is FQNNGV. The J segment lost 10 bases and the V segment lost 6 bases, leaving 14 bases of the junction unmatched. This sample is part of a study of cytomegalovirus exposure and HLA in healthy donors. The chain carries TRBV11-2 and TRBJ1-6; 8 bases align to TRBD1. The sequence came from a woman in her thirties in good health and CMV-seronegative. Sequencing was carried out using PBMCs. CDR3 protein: CASSPMDQGAYSPLHF. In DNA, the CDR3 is TGTGCCAGCAGTCCAATGGACCAGGGGGCTTACTCACCCCTCCACTTT.